The 9 T cell receptor beta chains given below trace back to one sample, sequenced in a study of cytomegalovirus exposure and HLA in healthy donors. Data came from immunoSEQ multiplex PCR; TCRdb stores just in-frame clones and leaves some out. The sample lists approximately 150,000 clones, just under 90% occurring once. Specimen: PBMCs. All receptors derive from a woman aged 30 to 39 in good health and CMV-seronegative.

The V and J genes are TRBV2 and TRBJ2-1; tentative D call: TRBD1 (5 bases). Germline-derived CDR1 and CDR2 are SNHLY and FYNNEI. The CDR3 has 15 amino acids. V lost 8 bases, J lost 3 bases, and 17 bases lay in between. This CDR3 is CASDRRDAIYNEQFF. CDR3 nucleotide sequence: TGTGCCAGCGACCGCAGGGATGCGATCTACAATGAGCAGTTCTTC.

This chain uses TRBV11-2 with TRBJ1-1; D not certain. Between the trimmed V and J ends, which lost 0 bases and 0 bases, there was a span of 8 bases. CDR1 SGHAT and CDR2 FQNNGV come from the germline V gene. The CDR3 has 15 residues. The CDR3: CASSLEGRMNTEAFF. The CDR3 DNA sequence: TGTGCCAGCAGCTTAGAGGGCAGGATGAACACTGAAGCTTTCTTT. Together with reference TRBV11-2 and TRBJ1-1, the CDR3 gives the full variable domain: EAGVAQSPRYKIIEKRQSVAFWCNPISGHATLYWYQQILGQGPKLLIQFQNNGVVDDSQLPKDRFSAERLKGVDSTLKIQPAKLEDSAVYLCASSLEGRMNTEAFFGQGTRLTVV.

The rearrangement joins TRBV6-1 to TRBJ1-1, with D uncertain. Trimming took off 7 bases at V and 1 base at J, with 4 bases between the two ends. Germline assignment: CDR1 MNHNS and CDR2 SASEGT. The CDR3 is 11 residues long. The CDR3 reads CASNQNTEAFF. CDR3 DNA sequence: TGTGCCAGCAATCAGAACACTGAAGCTTTCTTT.

The rearrangement uses TRBV4-1 and TRBJ1-1; D not resolved. The CDR3 consists of 13 residues. V dropped 0 bases and J dropped 7 bases, with 9 bases sitting between them. In germline, CDR1 is MGHRA, CDR2 YSYEKL. CDR3 sequence: CASSQDPGFEAFF. The CDR3 DNA is TGCGCCAGCAGCCAAGATCCGGGGTTTGAAGCTTTCTTT.

The chain joins TRBV4-1 to TRBJ2-7; the match to TRBD1 covers 7 bases. Germline-derived CDR1 and CDR2 are MGHRA and YSYEKL. With V trimmed by 3 bases and J by 2 bases, 10 bases remained unmatched. CDR3 length equals 16 residues. DNA for the CDR3: TGCGCCAGCAGCCACCCCGACAGGGCTCTTCCCTACGAGCAGTACTTC. It codes for CASSHPDRALPYEQYF.

This chain connects TRBV10-3 to TRBJ1-2, with 7 positions matching TRBD1. Germline CDR1 and CDR2: ENHRY and SYGVKD. V lost 6 bases, J lost 3 bases, and 4 bases stayed unmatched. The CDR3 is made up of 13 amino acids. The CDR3 DNA sequence: TGTGCCATCAGGGGAGACAGGGACTATGGCTACACCTTC. It yields the protein CAIRGDRDYGYTF.

This chain uses TRBV2 with TRBJ2-5; possibly TRBD1 for D (6 bases). V gave up 8 bases and J gave up 5 bases, with 15 bases separating them. CDR3 length: 13 amino acids. Germline V CDR1 and CDR2: SNHLY, FYNNEI. The CDR3 loop is CASAQGIGETQYF. The DNA for the CDR3 is TGTGCCAGCGCACAGGGTATTGGGGAGACCCAGTACTTC.

The chain employs TRBV4-3 and TRBJ1-3; D gene uncertain. The CDR3 is made up of 17 amino acids. V was trimmed by 0 bases and J by 3 bases, leaving 15 bases between them. Germline CDR1 reads LGHNA; CDR2 reads YSLEER. The CDR3 DNA reads TGCGCCAGCAGCCAAGAGGCGGGGTTCGGGCGTGGAAACACCATATATTTT. Protein sequence: CASSQEAGFGRGNTIYF.

This rearrangement joins TRBV10-2 to TRBJ1-2; 7 positions match TRBD1. Trimming cost V 4 bases and J 4 bases; bases outside gene matches: 6. The V gene's germline CDR1 is WSHSY and CDR2 SAAADI. The CDR3 extends over 14 amino acids. In nucleotides, the CDR3 is TGCGCCAGCAGTGTGGGCAGGGGGGCCTATGGCTACACCTTC. Translation gives CASSVGRGAYGYTF.